A selection of T cell receptor beta chains follows, all from one sample in a study of blood T cell repertoires in COVID-19. Sequencing used immunoSEQ multiplex PCR; TCRdb keeps in-frame clones, though not all of them. The sample yields 90,000 to 120,000 clones, about 89% seen once. The sample was peripheral blood. Receptors were obtained from a woman in her 30s with acute or convalescent COVID-19. Each CDR3 is given with its conserved first and last residue. A D gene is named only where the DNA matches it firmly. Not every row has a clone size; where given, it reads once, few, many or a size class.

J gene,clone size,V gene,D gene,CDR3 DNA,CDR3 protein
TRBJ2-1,NA,TRBV23-1,NA,TGCGCCAGCACAAAACCCGGGCCAGGGTTCTACAATGAGCAGTTCTTC,CASTKPGPGFYNEQFF
TRBJ1-1,NA,TRBV5-6,NA,TGTGCCAGCAGCAAACGGACAGTTGAAGCTTTCTTT,CASSKRTVEAFF
TRBJ1-2,NA,TRBV28,NA,TGTGCCAGCAGTTTAACAGCCTATAACTATGGCTACACCTTC,CASSLTAYNYGYTF
TRBJ2-7,NA,TRBV6-5,NA,TGTGCCAGCAGTTACGATACGGGGGGCGAGTACGAGCAGTACTTC,CASSYDTGGEYEQYF
TRBJ1-3,few,TRBV4-3,NA,TGCGCCAGCAGCCAAGGCGTGGGGCACACCATATATTTT,CASSQGVGHTIYF
TRBJ1-1,NA,TRBV3-1/TRBV3-2,TRBD1,TGTGCCAGCAGCCAAGATATCACAGGGGGGGGAAAAACTGAAGCTTTCTTT,CASSQDITGGGKTEAFF
TRBJ1-1,NA,TRBV2,TRBD1,TGTGCCAGCAGTCGACAGGGGACCACTGAAGCTTTCTTT,CASSRQGTTEAFF
TRBJ1-1,NA,TRBV5-1,TRBD1,TGCGCCAGCAGCTTGGAAGGGACAGGGGAGACTGAAGCTTTCTTT,CASSLEGTGETEAFF
TRBJ1-1,NA,TRBV18,TRBD1,TGTGCCAGTCACAGGGGTTCAGGGACTGAAGCTTTCTTT,CASHRGSGTEAFF
TRBJ2-7,NA,TRBV6-2/TRBV6-3,NA,TGTGCCAGCAGCTCCCGGGACTTTGACTACGAGCAGTACTTC,CASSSRDFDYEQYF
TRBJ2-7,NA,TRBV5-4,TRBD1,TGTGCCAGCAGCATGGGACAGGGGTGGAAGTACTTC,CASSMGQGWKYF
TRBJ1-2,NA,TRBV19,NA,TGTGCCAGTAGTCAACTGGACTATGGCTACACCTTC,CASSQLDYGYTF
TRBJ2-1,NA,TRBV10-3,TRBD2,TGTGCCATCAGGGGGACTAGCGGGATTAATTTTTCGGAGCAGTTCTTC,CAIRGTSGINFSEQFF
TRBJ2-7,NA,TRBV6-6,NA,TGTGCCAGCAGTAGGGGGTACTACGAGCAGTACTTC,CASSRGYYEQYF
TRBJ2-3,NA,TRBV24-1,TRBD1,TGTGCCACCAGAAGCGACAGGGGTTCCCCAGATACGCAGTATTTT,CATRSDRGSPDTQYF
TRBJ1-1,NA,TRBV6-5,NA,TGTGCCAGCAGCCCCTGGGCAGAGAACACTGAAGCTTTCTTT,CASSPWAENTEAFF
TRBJ2-7,NA,TRBV11-3,NA,TGTGCCAGCAGCTCGGGGGTGGGGGAGCAGTACTTC,CASSSGVGEQYF
TRBJ2-5,NA,TRBV30,TRBD2,TGTGCCTGGAGCCTTGGGCTAGCGGGGGACCAAGAGACCCAGTACTTC,CAWSLGLAGDQETQYF
TRBJ1-4,NA,TRBV30,TRBD1,TGTGCCTGTAACCGAGGGGGCCATGCAACTAATGAAAAACTGTTTTTT,CACNRGGHATNEKLFF
TRBJ2-7,NA,TRBV4-3,NA,TGCGCCAGCAGCCAAGATCGGGGAGCCTACGAGCAGTACTTC,CASSQDRGAYEQYF
TRBJ2-1,NA,TRBV6-5,TRBD2,TGTGCCAGCAGGAGACTAGCGGCCCACAATGAGCAGTTCTTC,CASRRLAAHNEQFF
TRBJ2-2,NA,TRBV5-4,TRBD1,TGTGCCAGCAGCCCACAGGGGGCGGGCACCGGGGAGCTGTTTTTT,CASSPQGAGTGELFF
TRBJ2-2,NA,TRBV6-5,NA,TGTGCCAGCAGTTTCCTTCGGGAGCTGTTTTTT,CASSFLRELFF
TRBJ2-7,NA,TRBV27,NA,TGTGCCAGCCATGTCGGGGACGAGCAGTACTTC,CASHVGDEQYF
TRBJ1-6,NA,TRBV21-1,NA,TGTGCCGGCCACCCGTTGGGGGCACGGAGCTCCTATAATTCACCCCTCCACTTT,CAGHPLGARSSYNSPLHF
TRBJ1-6,NA,TRBV12-3/TRBV12-4,NA,TGTGCCAGCAGTTCCCAGGGTTCACCCCTCCACTTT,CASSSQGSPLHF
TRBJ1-5,NA,TRBV9,NA,TGTGCCAGCAGCCGCAGTCCTTTTGGGCACCAGCCCCAGCATTTT,CASSRSPFGHQPQHF
TRBJ2-3,many,TRBV24-1,NA,TGTGCCACGAACGGAGGGAGAAGCACAGATACGCAGTATTTT,CATNGGRSTDTQYF
TRBJ1-1,NA,TRBV6-5,TRBD1,TGTGCCAGCAGCTCCGGGACAGGGGCGTTCATTGAAGCTTTCTTT,CASSSGTGAFIEAFF
TRBJ1-4,NA,TRBV5-1,TRBD1,TGCGCCAGCAGCTTGCCTGAGGGGGCCGGATCAACTAATGAAAAACTGTTTTTT,CASSLPEGAGSTNEKLFF
TRBJ1-5,NA,TRBV5-6,NA,TGTGCCAGCAGCTACGCCCGGAGCAATCAGCCCCAGCATTTT,CASSYARSNQPQHF
TRBJ2-1,NA,TRBV6-6,TRBD2,TGTGCCAGCAGACCTAGCGGGGGAGGATCCTACAATGAGCAGTTCTTC,CASRPSGGGSYNEQFF
TRBJ1-5,few,TRBV7-2,NA,TGTGCCAGCAGCGTCAGGGGCAATCAGCCCCAGCATTTT,CASSVRGNQPQHF
TRBJ1-1,NA,TRBV30,NA,TGTGCCTGGAGTCTATCCCGGGGGACTGAAGCTTTCTTT,CAWSLSRGTEAFF
TRBJ2-3,NA,TRBV4-3,TRBD2,TGCGCCAGCAGCCAAGAAGCAATAGCGGGGGAGGCCGATACGCAGTATTTT,CASSQEAIAGEADTQYF
TRBJ2-7,NA,TRBV6-6,TRBD2,TGTGCCAGCACGAGCGGGGCATTCGGCGAGCAGTACTTC,CASTSGAFGEQYF
TRBJ2-3,NA,TRBV5-4,TRBD2,TGTGCCAGCAGCTACCTCGGCGGGGGGCAGTATTTT,CASSYLGGGQYF
TRBJ2-2,NA,TRBV30,NA,TGTGCCTGGAGCTCGAGGACAGCGAACACCGGGGAGCTGTTTTTT,CAWSSRTANTGELFF
TRBJ2-1,NA,TRBV5-1,TRBD2,TGCGCCAGCAGCTTAGTTACTAGCGGGAGAGGGGACAATGAGCAGTTCTTC,CASSLVTSGRGDNEQFF
TRBJ1-1,once,TRBV30,TRBD1,TGTGCCTGGAGTATGGTATGGGACAGTGAAGCTTTCTTT,CAWSMVWDSEAFF
TRBJ1-1,once,TRBV15,NA,TGTGCCACCAGCAGTGAGTTGAACACTGAAGCTTTCTTT,CATSSELNTEAFF
TRBJ1-1,few,TRBV7-8,NA,TGTGCCAGCACCGCGGCTGTAATGAACACTGAAGCTTTCTTT,CASTAAVMNTEAFF
TRBJ2-1,NA,TRBV23-1,TRBD2,TGCGCCAGCTCCTCGGGGGGGAAGACCGACAATGAGCAGTTCTTC,CASSSGGKTDNEQFF
TRBJ2-1,NA,TRBV14,NA,TGTGCCAGCAGCCAAGATCAAAGCGTTCTAAGCTCCTACAATGAGCAGTTCTTC,CASSQDQSVLSSYNEQFF
TRBJ2-2,once,TRBV9,NA,TGTGCCAGCAGCACCCTGGCCTCAACCGGGGAGCTGTTTTTT,CASSTLASTGELFF
TRBJ1-5,NA,TRBV7-9,TRBD1,TGTGCCAGCAGCTTCGGACAGGAGGGGAGTCAGCCCCAGCATTTT,CASSFGQEGSQPQHF
TRBJ1-6,NA,TRBV6-1,NA,TGTGCCAGCAGTGAACTATCTCCCTCCTATAATTCACCCCTCCACTTT,CASSELSPSYNSPLHF
TRBJ1-1,NA,TRBV27,NA,TGTGCCAGCAGTTTATCGGGGAGCGCTGAAGCTTTCTTT,CASSLSGSAEAFF
TRBJ2-1,NA,TRBV7-9,NA,TGTGCCAGCGGGTTCGGTGGTCGCGGGGCTGACAATGAGCAGTTCTTC,CASGFGGRGADNEQFF
TRBJ1-2,NA,TRBV5-6,NA,TGTGCCAGCAGCTTGATGGCAGGGGTTCGTCGAGGCTACACCTTC,CASSLMAGVRRGYTF
TRBJ2-1,NA,TRBV11-2,NA,TGTGCCAGCAGCCCCGGGATCCCCAATGAGCAGTTCTTC,CASSPGIPNEQFF
TRBJ1-1,NA,TRBV4-3,TRBD1,TGCGCCAGCAGCCATGGAACAGGGGGCTCCCCTGAAGCTTTCTTT,CASSHGTGGSPEAFF